This is a list of T cell receptor beta chains from one sample in a study of post-analysis software for immune sequencing data. TCRdb re-derived calls from the PCR reads in MiXCR, one entry per CDR3 protein. The sample contains approximately 730,000 distinct CDR3 sequences, 46% of which appear only once. Sequencing input: blood. These receptors were obtained from a girl aged 10-17 years with multiple sclerosis. CDR3s include the opening cysteine and the closing phenylalanine or tryptophan. D genes are given only for firm matches. The listing skips clone size in some rows; elsewhere it reads once, few, many or a size class.

J gene: TRBJ2-5; V gene: TRBV29-1; clone size: few; D gene: TRBD2; CDR3 protein: CSVEDLAGGPTETQYF; CDR3 DNA: TGCAGCGTTGAAGACTTAGCGGGAGGGCCTACTGAGACCCAGTACTTC
J gene: TRBJ2-5; V gene: TRBV5-5; clone size: NA; D gene: NA; CDR3 protein: CASSPGQFNETQYF; CDR3 DNA: TGTGCCAGCAGCCCCGGACAGTTCAACGAGACCCAGTACTTC
J gene: TRBJ1-2; V gene: TRBV12-3/TRBV12-4; clone size: NA; D gene: NA; CDR3 protein: CASSLQGTQGFYGYTF; CDR3 DNA: TGTGCCAGCAGTTTACAGGGCACGCAGGGGTTCTATGGCTACACCTTC
J gene: TRBJ1-1; V gene: TRBV29-1; clone size: few; D gene: TRBD1; CDR3 protein: CSVESRTGAPGTEAFF; CDR3 DNA: TGCAGCGTTGAATCCCGGACAGGGGCCCCCGGGACTGAAGCTTTCTTT
J gene: TRBJ1-1; V gene: TRBV9; clone size: few; D gene: TRBD1; CDR3 protein: CASSGQGAEAFF; CDR3 DNA: TGTGCCAGCAGCGGACAGGGCGCCGAAGCTTTCTTT
J gene: TRBJ1-5; V gene: TRBV4-3; clone size: NA; D gene: NA; CDR3 protein: CASSQGIGKGNQPQHF; CDR3 DNA: TGCGCCAGCAGCCAAGGAATCGGGAAGGGCAATCAGCCCCAGCATTTT
J gene: TRBJ2-3; V gene: TRBV6-5; clone size: once; D gene: NA; CDR3 protein: CASSYGGHTDTQYF; CDR3 DNA: TGTGCCAGCAGTTACGGGGGGCACACAGATACGCAGTATTTT
J gene: TRBJ1-6; V gene: TRBV7-2; clone size: NA; D gene: TRBD1; CDR3 protein: CASSLAGTGGRSSYNSPLHF; CDR3 DNA: TGTGCCAGCAGCTTAGCCGGGACAGGGGGCCGAAGCTCCTATAATTCACCCCTCCACTTT
J gene: TRBJ2-6; V gene: TRBV9; clone size: few; D gene: TRBD2; CDR3 protein: CASSQGGAGANVLTF; CDR3 DNA: TGTGCCAGCAGTCAGGGAGGGGCTGGGGCCAACGTCCTGACTTTC
J gene: TRBJ2-7; V gene: TRBV7-9; clone size: NA; D gene: TRBD2; CDR3 protein: CASSPGLAGEVTYEQYF; CDR3 DNA: TGTGCCAGCAGCCCGGGACTAGCGGGAGAAGTAACCTACGAGCAGTACTTC
J gene: TRBJ1-4; V gene: TRBV7-9; clone size: NA; D gene: TRBD1; CDR3 protein: CASSSTDREKLFF; CDR3 DNA: TGTGCCAGCAGCTCCACGGACAGGGAAAAACTGTTTTTT
J gene: TRBJ2-1; V gene: TRBV2; clone size: NA; D gene: TRBD2; CDR3 protein: CASNPGTSGSHNEQFF; CDR3 DNA: TGTGCCAGCAACCCCGGGACTAGCGGGAGCCACAATGAGCAGTTCTTC
J gene: TRBJ2-7; V gene: TRBV27; clone size: NA; D gene: TRBD2; CDR3 protein: CASSLSVKAGLAAYEQYF; CDR3 DNA: TGTGCCAGCAGTTTATCGGTAAAAGCGGGACTAGCGGCCTACGAGCAGTACTTC
J gene: TRBJ1-1; V gene: TRBV24-1; clone size: NA; D gene: NA; CDR3 protein: CATSDPNTEAFF; CDR3 DNA: TGTGCCACCAGTGACCCGAACACTGAAGCTTTCTTT
J gene: TRBJ1-2; V gene: TRBV15; clone size: NA; D gene: NA; CDR3 protein: CATSGPGLGGYTF; CDR3 DNA: TGTGCCACCAGCGGACCGGGACTGGGCGGCTACACCTTC
J gene: TRBJ2-4; V gene: TRBV7-9; clone size: few; D gene: NA; CDR3 protein: CASSSDGNIQYF; CDR3 DNA: TGTGCCAGCAGCTCCGACGGGAACATTCAGTACTTC
J gene: TRBJ2-3; V gene: TRBV28; clone size: NA; D gene: NA; CDR3 protein: CASSFNPRTDTQYF; CDR3 DNA: TGTGCCAGCAGTTTCAATCCGCGCACAGATACGCAGTATTTT
J gene: TRBJ2-3; V gene: TRBV15; clone size: few; D gene: TRBD2; CDR3 protein: CATTSGTSGPDTQYF; CDR3 DNA: TGTGCCACAACTTCCGGGACTAGTGGGCCAGATACGCAGTATTTT
J gene: TRBJ1-2; V gene: TRBV7-9; clone size: NA; D gene: TRBD1; CDR3 protein: CATEGALTNYGYTF; CDR3 DNA: TGTGCCACAGAGGGGGCCCTAACTAACTATGGGTACACCTTC
J gene: TRBJ2-5; V gene: TRBV19; clone size: NA; D gene: TRBD2; CDR3 protein: CASRRTSGRKETQYF; CDR3 DNA: TGTGCCAGTAGACGGACTAGCGGGAGAAAGGAGACCCAGTACTTC
J gene: TRBJ1-4; V gene: TRBV7-6; clone size: few; D gene: NA; CDR3 protein: CASSLAEEPEKLFF; CDR3 DNA: TGTGCCAGCAGCTTGGCGGAGGAGCCTGAAAAACTGTTTTTT
J gene: TRBJ2-7; V gene: TRBV6-5; clone size: NA; D gene: NA; CDR3 protein: CASSRTGRYEQYF; CDR3 DNA: TGTGCCAGCAGCCGAACAGGGAGATACGAGCAGTACTTC
J gene: TRBJ2-5; V gene: TRBV20-1; clone size: NA; D gene: NA; CDR3 protein: CSAHRQSTGEQYF; CDR3 DNA: TGCAGTGCACACAGGCAATCAACGGGGGAGCAGTACTTC
J gene: TRBJ1-1; V gene: TRBV5-6; clone size: NA; D gene: NA; CDR3 protein: CASSLAGNMNTEAFF; CDR3 DNA: TGTGCCAGCAGCTTGGCGGGAAACATGAACACTGAAGCTTTCTTT
J gene: TRBJ2-1; V gene: TRBV28; clone size: NA; D gene: NA; CDR3 protein: CASSPLPMFF; CDR3 DNA: TGTGCCAGCAGTCCCCTGCCTATGTTCTTC
J gene: TRBJ2-1; V gene: TRBV28; clone size: NA; D gene: NA; CDR3 protein: CASRPLSRYEQFF; CDR3 DNA: TGTGCCAGCAGACCACTTAGCAGGTATGAGCAGTTCTTC
J gene: TRBJ2-3; V gene: TRBV20-1; clone size: few; D gene: TRBD2; CDR3 protein: CSARPLSGSRTDTQYF; CDR3 DNA: TGCAGTGCTAGACCCCTTAGCGGGTCCCGCACAGATACGCAGTATTTT
J gene: TRBJ2-7; V gene: TRBV20-1; clone size: NA; D gene: NA; CDR3 protein: CSARTKTYEQYF; CDR3 DNA: TGCAGTGCCAGGACTAAGACCTACGAGCAGTACTTC
J gene: TRBJ2-1; V gene: TRBV6-1; clone size: NA; D gene: NA; CDR3 protein: CASRTGLAVYNEQFF; CDR3 DNA: TGTGCCAGCAGAACGGGCCTAGCCGTATACAATGAGCAGTTCTTC
J gene: TRBJ1-2; V gene: TRBV25-1; clone size: NA; D gene: TRBD1; CDR3 protein: CASNPTGAYGYTF; CDR3 DNA: TGTGCCAGCAACCCGACAGGGGCCTATGGCTACACCTTC
J gene: TRBJ2-1; V gene: TRBV29-1; clone size: many; D gene: TRBD2; CDR3 protein: CSVAQLASEQFF; CDR3 DNA: TGCAGCGTTGCCCAACTAGCGAGTGAGCAGTTCTTC
J gene: TRBJ1-6; V gene: TRBV3-1; clone size: once; D gene: TRBD1; CDR3 protein: CASSPTRGRFGSPLHF; CDR3 DNA: TGTGCCAGCAGCCCTACAAGGGGGCGTTTTGGTTCACCCCTCCACTTT
J gene: TRBJ2-7; V gene: TRBV5-1; clone size: NA; D gene: TRBD2; CDR3 protein: CASTKLAGLDNEQYF; CDR3 DNA: TGCGCCAGCACAAAACTAGCGGGATTAGACAATGAGCAGTACTTC
J gene: TRBJ1-4; V gene: TRBV3-1; clone size: NA; D gene: NA; CDR3 protein: CASREKGGKEKLFF; CDR3 DNA: TGTGCCAGCAGGGAAAAGGGGGGTAAGGAAAAACTGTTTTTT
J gene: TRBJ2-1; V gene: TRBV28; clone size: NA; D gene: NA; CDR3 protein: CASSPIQSYNEQFF; CDR3 DNA: TGTGCCAGCAGCCCGATTCAATCCTACAATGAGCAGTTCTTC
J gene: TRBJ1-4; V gene: TRBV6-2/TRBV6-3; clone size: NA; D gene: NA; CDR3 protein: CASSSGGKLFF; CDR3 DNA: TGTGCCAGCAGCTCCGGGGGCAAACTGTTTTTT
J gene: TRBJ2-4; V gene: TRBV25-1; clone size: few; D gene: NA; CDR3 protein: CASHKFIGTLAKNIQYF; CDR3 DNA: TGTGCCAGCCACAAGTTTATCGGGACATTAGCCAAAAACATTCAGTACTTC